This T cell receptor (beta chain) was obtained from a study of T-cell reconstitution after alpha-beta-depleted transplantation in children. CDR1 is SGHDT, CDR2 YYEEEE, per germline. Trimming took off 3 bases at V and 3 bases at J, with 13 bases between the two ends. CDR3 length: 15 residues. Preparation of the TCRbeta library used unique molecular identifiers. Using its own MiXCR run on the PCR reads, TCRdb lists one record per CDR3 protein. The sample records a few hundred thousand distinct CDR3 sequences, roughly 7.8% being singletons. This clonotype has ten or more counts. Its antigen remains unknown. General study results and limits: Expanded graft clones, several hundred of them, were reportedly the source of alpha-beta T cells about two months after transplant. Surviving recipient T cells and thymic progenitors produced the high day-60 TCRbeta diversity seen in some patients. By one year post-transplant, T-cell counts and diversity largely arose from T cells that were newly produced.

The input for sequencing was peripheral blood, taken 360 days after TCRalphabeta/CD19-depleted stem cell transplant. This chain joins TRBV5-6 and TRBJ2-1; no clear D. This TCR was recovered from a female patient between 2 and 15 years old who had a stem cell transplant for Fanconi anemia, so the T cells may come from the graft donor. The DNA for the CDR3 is TGTGCCAGCAGCTCCACAGCCTACCACTACAATGAGCAGTTCTTC. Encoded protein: CASSSTAYHYNEQFF.